This T cell receptor (beta chain) was recorded in a study of T cell repertoires in cytomegalovirus infection. TCRdb re-derived calls from the reads in MiXCR, one entry per CDR3 protein. The sample lists more than 400,000 distinct CDR3 sequences; about 25% were seen once. CDR1 and CDR2 (germline): MNHEY, SVGEGT. V lost 7 bases, J lost 3 bases, and 12 bases stayed unmatched. The CDR3 covers 18 residues. This chain links TRBV6-2 or TRBV6-3 with TRBJ2-6, with 10 nucleotides matching TRBD1. What was sequenced was PBMCs. The receptor's source is a human donor in good health (CMV status not recorded). Some clones in this sample may be carry-over from other donors' samples. The CDR3 nucleotides read TGTGCCAGCAACAAGGGACAGGGGTTTTTCGGTGGGGCCAACGTCCTGACTTTC. As protein: CASNKGQGFFGGANVLTF.